Shown below are 16 T cell receptor beta chains from a single sample sequenced in a study of shared clonotypes between healthy human individuals. CD8 cells classed as naive were CD45RO-negative and positively selected for CCR7, excluding terminally differentiated effector memory CD45RA+ cells. Repertoires were generated with immunoSEQ multiplex PCR, while TCRdb's copy carries only in-frame clones and drops some. The data contain roughly 2.1 million clones, approximately 94% of them singletons. The sequenced sample was naive CD8+ T cells from PBMCs. These TCRs come from a young man in good health. Some clones in this sample may be carry-over from other donors' samples.

The V gene is TRBV5-1, the J gene TRBJ2-5; the D is unclear. With 4 bases removed from V and 5 bases from J, the gap between germline ends came to 12 bases. CDR3 length equals 13 residues. CDR1 is SGHRS, CDR2 YFSETQ, per germline. The DNA for the CDR3 is TGCGCCAGCAGCGTGGACCTTTCGGAGACCCAGTACTTC. This gives the protein CASSVDLSETQYF.

The CDR3: CASSEGGWREGYNEQFF. The DNA for the CDR3 is TGTGCCAGCAGTGAAGGGGGCTGGCGGGAGGGCTACAATGAGCAGTTCTTC. The rearrangement links TRBV6-1 to TRBJ2-1, with 9 bases lining up with TRBD2. The germline CDR1 and CDR2 sequences are MNHNS and SASEGT. Losses at the gene ends were 1 base for V and 3 bases for J; bases not matched to a gene: 7. This CDR3 has 17 amino acids.

This chain uses TRBV27 with TRBJ1-2; D uncertain. Germline V gene sequence: CDR1 MNHEY, CDR2 SMNVEV (reference sequence). The length of the CDR3 is 14 residues. Trimming left V 9 bases short and J 2 bases short, with 16 bases between. The CDR3 DNA reads TGTGCCAGTTCGGAGCGGGGAGCGAACTATGGCTACACCTTC. Amino acids: CASSERGANYGYTF.

As concerns this clone: Just one base apart from a much larger clone, this may be a read error. Other DNA variants within this sample encode the same CDR3. V is TRBV5-4 and J is TRBJ2-2; D is ambiguous. The V gene's germline CDR1 is SGHNT and CDR2 YYREEE (reference sequence). The V end lost 5 bases, the J end lost 1 base, and 3 bases lay between the germline ends. This CDR3 region has 12 residues. The CDR3 spells CASRENTGELFF. CDR3 nucleotides: TGTGCCAGCAGGGAGAACACCGGGGAGCTGTTTTTT.

The V and J genes are TRBV19 and TRBJ2-7; TRBD1 matches at 7 bases. V shed 6 bases, J shed 4 bases, and the junction held 6 bases outside the gene matches. The CDR3 runs to 13 residues. Germline values: CDR1 LNHDA, CDR2 SQIVND (reference sequence). DNA of the CDR3: TGTGCCAGTAGAGGGGGCAGCGGATACGAGCAGTACTTC. The encoded protein is CASRGGSGYEQYF.

The gene calls are TRBV5-6 and TRBJ2-3; TRBD2 matches 10 bases. The V gene end was trimmed by 0 bases and the J gene end by 4 bases; junction bases not matched to a gene: 5. Germline V gene data show CDR1 as SGHDT and CDR2 as YYEEEE. This CDR3 spans 16 amino acids. The chain's CDR3 is CASSLATSGTADTQYF. The CDR3, as DNA: TGTGCCAGCAGCTTGGCCACTAGCGGGACAGCAGATACGCAGTATTTT.

This clone was seen only once. V gene TRBV7-9 combines with J gene TRBJ2-1; possibly TRBD2 for D (5 bases). Germline lookup yields CDR1 SEHNR and CDR2 FQNEAQ (reference sequence). The CDR3 runs to 14 residues. V was clipped by 5 bases and J by 8 bases, with 16 bases between them. The CDR3 here is CASSPVGGIDEQFF. CDR3 nucleotides: TGTGCCAGCAGCCCGGTCGGAGGTATTGATGAGCAGTTCTTC.

The chain carries TRBV4-2 and TRBJ2-6, with D possibly being TRBD2 (5 bases). The CDR3 is 16 amino acids. Germline loops: CDR1 LGHNA, CDR2 YNFKEQ. V was trimmed by 4 bases and J by 4 bases, leaving 14 bases between them. The CDR3 protein is CASSPSDGEGANVLTF. As DNA, the CDR3 is TGTGCCAGCAGCCCTTCGGACGGGGAAGGGGCCAACGTCCTGACTTTC.

This chain joins TRBV11-2 and TRBJ2-3; D possibly matches TRBD1 or TRBD2 (7 bases each). V was clipped by 5 bases and J by 6 bases, with 18 bases between them. Germline lookup yields CDR1 SGHAT and CDR2 FQNNGV. The CDR3 contains 15 residues. In DNA form, the CDR3 reads TGTGCCAGCAGCCACTTACAGGGGCGGGAGGATACGCAGTATTTT. Amino acid sequence: CASSHLQGREDTQYF.

The chain carries TRBV9 and TRBJ1-1; 9 bases map to TRBD1. Germline CDR1 SGDLS, CDR2 YYNGEE. The CDR3 runs to 15 residues. J lost 6 bases, V lost 1 base, and 7 bases had no gene match. The DNA of the CDR3 is TGTGCCAGCAGCGTAAACGACAGGGGGTCGGCTGAAGCTTTCTTT. Its translation is CASSVNDRGSAEAFF.

This clone appeared a single time. The chain joins TRBV6-1 to TRBJ1-2, with 7 nucleotides matching TRBD1. The CDR3 is 15 amino acids. Per the germline V gene, CDR1 is MNHNS and CDR2 is SASEGT. The ends lost 0 bases at V and 4 bases at J; junction bases unmatched: 5. The CDR3 spells CASSEAGTVTYGYTF. The CDR3 DNA reads TGTGCCAGCAGTGAAGCGGGGACAGTGACCTATGGCTACACCTTC.

The chain has TRBV14 and TRBJ1-2; no clear D. Trimming took off 1 base at V and 2 bases at J, with 8 bases between the two ends. The V gene's germline CDR1 is SGHDN and CDR2 FVKESK. The CDR3 runs 14 residues. The CDR3 region is CASSQAIGNYGYTF. CDR3 DNA: TGTGCCAGCAGCCAAGCTATAGGGAACTATGGCTACACCTTC.

The chain links TRBV9 to TRBJ2-7; the match to TRBD2 covers 14 bases. The ends lost 3 bases at V and 2 bases at J; junction bases unmatched: 4. Germline V gene lookup returns CDR1 SGDLS and CDR2 YYNGEE. The CDR3 runs 16 residues. DNA for the CDR3: TGTGCCAGCAGCGGAAGACTAGCGGGAGGGCCCTACGAGCAGTACTTC. Translation: CASSGRLAGGPYEQYF. The full variable domain, its missing parts supplied by reference TRBV9 and TRBJ2-7, is DSGVTQTPKHLITATGQRVTLRCSPRSGDLSVYWYQQSLDQGLQFLIQYYNGEERAKGNILERFSAQQFPDLHSELNLSSLELGDSALYFCASSGRLAGGPYEQYFGPGTRLTVT.

This clone appeared a single time. V is TRBV13 and J is TRBJ2-5, with a possible D match to TRBD1 (5 bases). The CDR3 runs to 14 residues. V was pared by 4 bases and J by 1 base, with 10 bases between. The germline gives CDR1 PRHDT, CDR2 FYEKMQ (reference sequence). The CDR3: CASSSQETQETQYF. The CDR3 nucleotides read TGTGCCAGCAGCTCACAGGAGACCCAAGAGACCCAGTACTTC. Full variable domain (missing parts from reference TRBV13 and TRBJ2-5): AAGVIQSPRHLIKEKRETATLKCYPIPRHDTVYWYQQGPGQDPQFLISFYEKMQSDKGSIPDRFSAQQFSDYHSELNMSSLELGDSALYFCASSSQETQETQYFGPGTRLLVL.

The CDR3 sequence is CASSLSIYAGQTYGYTF. The CDR3 coding sequence is TGTGCCAGCAGTTTATCAATTTATGCGGGACAGACCTATGGCTACACCTTC. The chain recombines TRBV27 with TRBJ1-2; 7 bases align to TRBD1. CDR3 size: 17 residues. CDR1 is MNHEY and CDR2 is SMNVEV in the germline V gene (reference sequence). The J segment lost 4 bases and the V segment lost 0 bases, leaving 11 bases of the junction unmatched.

V and J are TRBV7-9 and TRBJ1-3; maybe TRBD1 (6 bases). The length of the CDR3 is 16 residues. From germline, CDR1 is SEHNR and CDR2 FQNEAQ (reference sequence). Trimming removed 1 base at V and 0 bases at J, with 10 bases between. The CDR3 nucleotides are TGTGCCAGCAGCTTAGGACAGGTCAGCTCTGGAAACACCATATATTTT. Its protein product is CASSLGQVSSGNTIYF.